Shown below are 19 T cell receptor beta chains from a single sample sequenced in a study of human T cells and chemical hapten exposure. TCRdb recomputed calls from the RACE reads with MiXCR, one row per CDR3 protein. The data show approximately 84,000 distinct CDR3 sequences, around a tenth seen once. Time point described: patch test 2, 6 weeks after DPC sensitization. The treatment: therapeutic diphenylcyclopropenone sensitization with weekly scalp DPC. This specimen consisted of whole blood, obtained in connection with sensitization to the hapten diphenylcyclopropenone (DPC). The receptor set was obtained from a man between 18 and 29 years old with alopecia areata. Some clones in this sample may be carry-over from other donors' samples.

CDR3 DNA sequence: TGTGCCAGCAGCGTACCTAGCGGGGGGGCCACAGATACGCAGTATTTT. Its translation: CASSVPSGGATDTQYF. The chain combines TRBV7-9 with TRBJ2-3; 12 bases map to TRBD2. Germline V gives CDR1 SEHNR, CDR2 FQNEAQ (reference sequence). This CDR3 is built from 16 residues. V shed 5 bases, J shed 2 bases, and the junction held 5 bases outside the gene matches.

J is TRBJ2-7 and V is TRBV5-6; 8 nucleotides agree with TRBD1. V gave up 4 bases and J gave up 7 bases; unmatched junction bases: 13. The CDR3 runs 15 residues. Germline CDR1 reads SGHDT; CDR2 reads YYEEEE. CDR3 residues: CASSQIDRGLGEQYV. CDR3 in DNA: TGTGCCAGCAGCCAAATCGACAGGGGATTAGGGGAGCAGTACGTC.

This clonotype was seen at least ten times. This rearrangement joins TRBV7-8 to TRBJ1-1; TRBD1 might be the D (5 bases). The V gene lost 7 bases and the J gene lost 1 base, with 7 bases spanning the gap. CDR1 and CDR2 from the germline V gene are SGHVS and FQNEAQ. The CDR3 contains 12 residues. The CDR3 DNA reads as TGTGCCAGCATGGGGGGGAACACTGAAGCTTTCTTT. This sequence encodes CASMGGNTEAFF.

The V gene is TRBV3-1, the J gene TRBJ1-1; a possible D gene is TRBD1 (5 bases). Germline V gene data show CDR1 as LGHDT and CDR2 as YNNKEL (reference sequence). This CDR3 comprises 13 residues. The V end lost 1 base, the J end lost 3 bases, and 6 bases lay between the germline ends. DNA for the CDR3: TGTGCCAGCAGCCAAGCCAGGGACACTGAAGCTTTCTTT. Protein product: CASSQARDTEAFF.

Many counts were recorded for this clonotype. The V call is TRBV6-1, the J call TRBJ1-1, with a weak D call TRBD1 (6 bases). The CDR3 runs 13 residues. Looked up from germline, CDR1 is MNHNS and CDR2 is SASEGT. The ends were cut back, 1 base at V and 11 bases at J, with 14 bases in the middle. Written as DNA, the CDR3 is TGTGCCAGCAGTGAAGGAGAGACAGGTCGTGCTTTCTTT. This gives the protein CASSEGETGRAFF.

This clonotype was counted at least ten times. This sequence joins TRBV9 and TRBJ2-3, with a tentative D call TRBD1 (6 bases). The V gene's germline CDR1 is SGDLS and CDR2 YYNGEE. The CDR3 sequence is 15 residues long. Between the trimmed V and J ends, which lost 2 bases and 0 bases, there was a span of 10 bases. The CDR3 DNA reads as TGTGCCAGCAGCGTGCAGGGGATCAGCACAGATACGCAGTATTTT. This encodes CASSVQGISTDTQYF. The variable domain in full, completed from reference TRBV9 and TRBJ2-3, reads DSGVTQTPKHLITATGQRVTLRCSPRSGDLSVYWYQQSLDQGLQFLIQYYNGEERAKGNILERFSAQQFPDLHSELNLSSLELGDSALYFCASSVQGISTDTQYFGPGTRLTVL.

This clonotype was counted only a few times. The junction does not match germline at one end; this may be a read error. The chain is built from TRBV28 and TRBJ1-6; 10 bases are shared with TRBD1. The germline V gene has CDR1 MDHEN and CDR2 SYDVKM. This CDR3 is 14 amino acids long. CDR3 in amino acids: CGSSRQGAGSPLHF. CDR3 nucleotide sequence: TGTGGCAGCAGCCGACAGGGGGCAGGTTCACCCCTCCACTTT.

The J gene is TRBJ1-5, the V gene TRBV5-5; 8 bases align to TRBD1. CDR3 length: 16 residues. The germline V gene encodes CDR1 SGHKS and CDR2 YYEKEE (reference sequence). Germline trimming cut 4 bases from V and 3 bases from J; bases unmatched to any gene: 9. CDR3 protein: CASSRVGQGPNQPQHF. As DNA, the CDR3 is TGTGCCAGCAGCCGAGTCGGACAGGGCCCCAATCAGCCCCAGCATTTT.

This chain links TRBV10-2 with TRBJ1-1, with D unresolved. This CDR3 spans 16 amino acids. The V gene lost 1 base and the J gene lost 5 bases, with 17 bases spanning the gap. In germline, CDR1 is WSHSY, CDR2 SAAADI. The CDR3 spells CASSEYLELQETEAFF. DNA for the CDR3: TGCGCCAGCAGTGAGTACTTGGAACTCCAGGAAACTGAAGCTTTCTTT.

As to this clonotype: A single base separates this from a much larger clone, so it may be a read error. The chain joins TRBV3-1 to TRBJ2-3; unclear D gene. Germline-derived CDR1 and CDR2 are LGHDT and YNNKEL (reference sequence). This CDR3 is 11 amino acids long. Trimming pared 5 bases from V and 3 bases from J, leaving 3 bases between. CDR3 loop: CASSKTDTQYF. As DNA, the CDR3 is TGTGCCAGCAGCAAAACAGATACGCAGTATTTT.

The chain joins TRBV6-2 or TRBV6-3 to TRBJ1-5, with D hard to call. V dropped 6 bases and J dropped 7 bases, with 13 bases sitting between them. Germline V gene lookup returns CDR1 MNHEY and CDR2 SVGEGT. The CDR3 consists of 13 residues. The CDR3 DNA is TGTGCCAGCAGATTTCTTACCTGGCAGCCCCAGCATTTT. Translated: CASRFLTWQPQHF.

This clonotype was picked up a small number of times. At one of its ends the junction is not consistent with the germline gene, which may arise from a read error. The rearrangement links TRBV7-2 to TRBJ1-1, with D possibly matching TRBD1 (6 bases). The CDR3 consists of 15 residues. Germline V gene lookup returns CDR1 SGHTA and CDR2 FQGNSA. The CDR3 nucleotides are TGTGCCAGCAGCCCGGCGGGGGGCTTGAAGACTGAAGCTTTCTTT. It specifies CASSPAGGLKTEAFF.

This clonotype came up a few times. The chain uses TRBV6-2 or TRBV6-3 and TRBJ2-3; D is ambiguous. V lost 0 bases to trimming and J lost 6 bases, with 13 bases between them. The germline CDR1 and CDR2 sequences are MNHEY and SVGEGT. The CDR3 is made up of 15 amino acids. Here the CDR3 DNA reads TGTGCCAGCAGTTACTCTAGCACTCCCTGGGATACGCAGTATTTT. Its protein product is CASSYSSTPWDTQYF.

The chain is built from TRBV20-1 and TRBJ2-3; TRBD1 matches at 7 bases. CDR1 and CDR2 from the germline V gene are DFQATT and SNEGSKA (reference sequence). V shed 5 bases and J 1 base; nucleotides not matched to a gene: 6. The CDR3 contains 14 residues. The CDR3 spells CSADGQDGTDTQYF. CDR3 nucleotides: TGCAGTGCTGACGGACAGGACGGCACAGATACGCAGTATTTT.

CDR3 amino acids: CASSPLGDRLPYGYTF. The CDR3 DNA sequence: TGCGCCAGCAGCCCCCTCGGGGATCGGTTGCCCTATGGCTACACCTTC. This chain connects TRBV4-3 to TRBJ1-2; D ambiguous. The germline V gene has CDR1 LGHNA and CDR2 YSLEER. The CDR3 is 16 residues long. With 4 bases removed from V and 4 bases from J, the gap between germline ends came to 19 bases.

The CDR3 nucleotides read TGTGCCAGCAGCTTAAATTTCCCGAGAGAAGGGAAGTGGCAAGAGACCCAGTACTTC. As protein: CASSLNFPREGKWQETQYF. The chain uses TRBV7-6 and TRBJ2-5; D unclear. V lost 2 bases and J lost 2, with 24 bases in between. Germline CDR1 SGHVS, CDR2 FNYEAQ. CDR3 length: 19 amino acids.

This clonotype was observed a handful of times. V is TRBV9 and J is TRBJ2-3; 8 bases agree with TRBD2. Germline V lookup: CDR1 SGDLS, CDR2 YYNGEE. V lost 0 bases and J lost 2; bases outside the gene matches: 5. CDR3 size: 16 residues. CDR3 amino acids: CASSVVLAGTTDTQYF. The DNA for the CDR3 is TGTGCCAGCAGCGTAGTTTTAGCGGGGACCACAGATACGCAGTATTTT.

This clonotype was found many times. The DNA for the CDR3 is TGTGCCAGCAGACACCCGACCGGGACACACACCGGGGAGCTGTTTTTT. It translates to CASRHPTGTHTGELFF. The chain couples TRBV7-9 to TRBJ2-2; D might be TRBD1 (6 bases). CDR3 length: 16 amino acids. V lost 6 bases and J lost 3, with 17 bases in between. Germline CDR1 SEHNR, CDR2 FQNEAQ (reference sequence).

This clonotype was seen many times. The chain carries TRBV6-6 and TRBJ1-4; TRBD1 matches 8 bases. The V segment lost 6 bases and the J segment 7 bases; nucleotides outside the gene matches: 19. Germline assignment: CDR1 MNHNY and CDR2 SVGAGI (reference sequence). This CDR3 has 18 residues. The CDR3 region is CASRTSPGTGVSREKLFF. The CDR3 nucleotides read TGTGCCAGCAGGACGAGCCCCGGGACAGGTGTGTCGCGTGAAAAACTGTTTTTT.